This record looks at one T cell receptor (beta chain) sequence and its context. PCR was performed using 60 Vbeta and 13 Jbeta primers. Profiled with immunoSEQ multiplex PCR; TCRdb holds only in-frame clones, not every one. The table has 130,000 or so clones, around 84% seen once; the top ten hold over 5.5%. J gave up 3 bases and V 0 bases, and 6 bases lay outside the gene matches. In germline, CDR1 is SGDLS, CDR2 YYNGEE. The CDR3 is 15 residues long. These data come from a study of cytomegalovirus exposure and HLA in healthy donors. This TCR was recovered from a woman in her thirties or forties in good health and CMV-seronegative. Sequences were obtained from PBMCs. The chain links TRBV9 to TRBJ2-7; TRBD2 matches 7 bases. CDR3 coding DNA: TGTGCCAGCAGCGTAGGCGGGAGCCTACTCTACGAGCAGTACTTC. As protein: CASSVGGSLLYEQYF.